The T cell receptor (beta chain) under discussion was sequenced for a study of T cell responses to AZD1222 COVID-19 vaccine. Profiling relied on immunoSEQ multiplex PCR, and the TCRdb table lists in-frame clones only, not all of them. The sample includes about 79,000 clones, around 84% of them seen just once. The V segment lost 6 bases and the J segment 7 bases; nucleotides outside the gene matches: 10. Germline CDR1 MDHEN, CDR2 SYDVKM. CDR3 length: 15 amino acids. The material was peripheral blood, obtained on day 0 of AZD1222 vaccination. This TCR derives from an adult in good health. This rearrangement joins TRBV28 to TRBJ1-5; 9 bases match TRBD1. CDR3 nucleotide sequence: TGTGCCAGCAGCCCGGGGGGGACAGGGTCCCAGCCCCAGCATTTT. Translating gives CASSPGGTGSQPQHF. Looking up the rest from reference TRBV28 and TRBJ1-5 gives the full variable domain: DVKVTQSSRYLVKRTGEKVFLECVQDMDHENMFWYRQDPGLGLRLIYFSYDVKMKEKGDIPEGYSVSREKKERFSLILESASTNQTSMYLCASSPGGTGSQPQHFGDGTRLSIL.